Below, 7 T cell receptor beta chains from the same sample are listed, as sequenced in a study of cytomegalovirus exposure and HLA in healthy donors. Primers included in the PCR were 60 Vbeta and 13 Jbeta primers. TCRdb keeps only in-frame clones here, not all; method: immunoSEQ multiplex PCR. The table shows approximately 100,000 clones, with around 83% occurring only once. Sequenced sample: PBMCs. The receptors come from a woman aged 18-35 years in good health and CMV-seronegative.

This clone showed up just a few times. The chain recombines TRBV27 with TRBJ1-1, with D unclear. V dropped 5 bases and J dropped 0 bases, with 10 bases sitting between them. The germline V gene encodes CDR1 MNHEY and CDR2 SMNVEV (reference sequence). The CDR3 runs 14 residues. The CDR3 loop is CASSAHLMNTEAFF. CDR3 DNA: TGTGCCAGCAGTGCGCATCTTATGAACACTGAAGCTTTCTTT.

This clone was observed a single time. The V call is TRBV10-3, the J call TRBJ1-3; no definite D call. The V and J ends lost 4 bases and 2 bases respectively, with 18 bases between them. The CDR3 covers 17 residues. The V gene's germline CDR1 is ENHRY and CDR2 SYGVKD. This CDR3 is CAISATRAGGAGNTIYF. The CDR3 DNA sequence: TGTGCCATCAGTGCCACGCGGGCAGGAGGCGCTGGAAACACCATATATTTT.

The CDR3 DNA reads TGTGCCAGCAGTTACGAGGGACAGGTGAGCTCCTACGAGCAGTACTTC. Translating it yields CASSYEGQVSSYEQYF. This sequence joins TRBV6-5 and TRBJ2-7; TRBD1 agrees at 8 bases. V lost 2 bases to trimming and J lost 0 bases; unmatched junction nucleotides: 6. This CDR3 comprises 16 residues. Germline V CDR1 and CDR2: MNHEY, SVGAGI.

This clone has only one observation. This chain joins TRBV28 and TRBJ1-6; no clear D. Per the germline V gene, CDR1 is MDHEN and CDR2 is SYDVKM. The CDR3 loop spans 15 amino acids. The V and J ends lost 1 base and 8 bases respectively, with 12 bases between them. CDR3: CASSLYGGRYSPLHF. CDR3 bases: TGTGCCAGCAGTTTATATGGCGGGAGGTATTCACCCCTCCACTTT.

This clone was counted a few times. The gene calls are TRBV6-6 and TRBJ2-2; tentatively, D is TRBD1 (5 bases). Germline CDR1 MNHNY, CDR2 SVGAGI (reference sequence). Trimming removed 5 bases at V and 5 bases at J, with 6 bases between. The CDR3 spans 12 residues. Written as DNA, the CDR3 is TGTGCCAGCAGTAGGGGTACCGGGGAGCTGTTTTTT. This gives the protein CASSRGTGELFF.

The chain recombines TRBV28 with TRBJ2-7; TRBD1 matches at 7 bases. The CDR3 covers 13 residues. The germline V gene has CDR1 MDHEN and CDR2 SYDVKM. With V trimmed by 6 bases and J by 4 bases, 6 bases remained unmatched. This CDR3 is CASRVGRGYEQYF. The CDR3 DNA reads as TGTGCCAGCAGGGTTGGCAGGGGGTACGAGCAGTACTTC.

The chain has TRBV6-1 and TRBJ2-5; 11 nucleotides align to TRBD2. With V trimmed by 4 bases and J by 7 bases, 20 bases remained unmatched. CDR1 and CDR2 from the germline V gene are MNHNS and SASEGT. The CDR3 runs to 19 residues. CDR3 region: CASSALPNRASGRRGTQYF. The CDR3, as DNA: TGTGCCAGCAGTGCACTACCTAATCGGGCTAGCGGGAGGAGAGGGACCCAGTACTTC.